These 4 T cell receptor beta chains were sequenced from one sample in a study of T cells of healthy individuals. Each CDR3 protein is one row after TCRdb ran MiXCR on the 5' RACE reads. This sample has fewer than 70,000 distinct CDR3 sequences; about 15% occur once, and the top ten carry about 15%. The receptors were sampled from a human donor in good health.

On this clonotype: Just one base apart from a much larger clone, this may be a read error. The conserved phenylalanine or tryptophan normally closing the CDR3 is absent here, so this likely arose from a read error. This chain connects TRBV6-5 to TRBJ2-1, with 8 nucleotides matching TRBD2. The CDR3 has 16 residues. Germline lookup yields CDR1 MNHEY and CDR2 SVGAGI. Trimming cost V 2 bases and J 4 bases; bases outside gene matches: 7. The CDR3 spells CASSYGELAAYNEQFL. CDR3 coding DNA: TGTGCCAGCAGTTACGGGGAACTAGCGGCATACAATGAGCAGTTCCTC.

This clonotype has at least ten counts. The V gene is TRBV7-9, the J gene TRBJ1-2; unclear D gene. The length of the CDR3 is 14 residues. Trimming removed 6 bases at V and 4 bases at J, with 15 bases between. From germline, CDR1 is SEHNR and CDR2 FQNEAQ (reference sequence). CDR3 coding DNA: TGTGCCAGCAGGGTAGGCGGGCTTGGCTATGGCTACACCTTC. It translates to CASRVGGLGYGYTF.

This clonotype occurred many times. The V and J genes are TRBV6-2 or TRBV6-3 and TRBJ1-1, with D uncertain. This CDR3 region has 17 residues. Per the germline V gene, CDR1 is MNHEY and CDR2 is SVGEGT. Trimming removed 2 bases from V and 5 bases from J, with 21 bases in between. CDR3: CASSYPTLLDEDTEAFF. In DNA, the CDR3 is TGTGCCAGCAGTTACCCCACGTTGCTGGACGAGGATACTGAAGCTTTCTTT.

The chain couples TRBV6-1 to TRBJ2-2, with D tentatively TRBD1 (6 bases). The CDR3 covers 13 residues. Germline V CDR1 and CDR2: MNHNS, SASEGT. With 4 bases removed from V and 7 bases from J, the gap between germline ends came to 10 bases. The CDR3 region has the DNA TGTGCCAGCAGTGTCCGACAGGACGGGGAGCTGTTTTTT. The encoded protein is CASSVRQDGELFF.